Included here is one T cell receptor beta chain sequence, with context. As yet, its antigen is unknown. After autologous stem cell transplantation all patients relapsed, and prior brentuximab vedotin exposure differed between cohorts. The data are from a study of PD-1 blockade in classical Hodgkin lymphoma. Notes on the study in general: Patients with an early start, nivolumab under 1 year after ASCT, were excluded. The study reported lower baseline TCR diversity in newly diagnosed patients than in healthy donors. Sources of repertoire differences remain undefined, possibly disease activity or prior therapy. There was a significant rise in CD4+ TCR diversity by C4D1, with no such rise for CD8+.

Germline CDR1 reads SQVTM; CDR2 reads ANQGSEA. The CDR3 totals 14 residues. V trimming: 5 bases; J trimming: 2 bases; junction bases outside the gene matches: 8. The table came from immunoSEQ multiplex PCR; TCRdb's copy has only in-frame clones and leaves some out. The top ten clones hold approximately 5.7% of a sample with around 44,000 clones, roughly nine tenths of them seen once. The chain combines TRBV29-1 with TRBJ2-7; 8 bases map to TRBD1. The receptor was derived from a human donor with classical Hodgkin lymphoma. The sample consisted of peripheral blood mononuclear cells (PBMCs), taken before the second cycle of nivolumab. The CDR3 DNA reads TGCAGCGTTTCCGACAGGGGAATACCCTACGAGCAGTACTTC. This sequence encodes CSVSDRGIPYEQYF.